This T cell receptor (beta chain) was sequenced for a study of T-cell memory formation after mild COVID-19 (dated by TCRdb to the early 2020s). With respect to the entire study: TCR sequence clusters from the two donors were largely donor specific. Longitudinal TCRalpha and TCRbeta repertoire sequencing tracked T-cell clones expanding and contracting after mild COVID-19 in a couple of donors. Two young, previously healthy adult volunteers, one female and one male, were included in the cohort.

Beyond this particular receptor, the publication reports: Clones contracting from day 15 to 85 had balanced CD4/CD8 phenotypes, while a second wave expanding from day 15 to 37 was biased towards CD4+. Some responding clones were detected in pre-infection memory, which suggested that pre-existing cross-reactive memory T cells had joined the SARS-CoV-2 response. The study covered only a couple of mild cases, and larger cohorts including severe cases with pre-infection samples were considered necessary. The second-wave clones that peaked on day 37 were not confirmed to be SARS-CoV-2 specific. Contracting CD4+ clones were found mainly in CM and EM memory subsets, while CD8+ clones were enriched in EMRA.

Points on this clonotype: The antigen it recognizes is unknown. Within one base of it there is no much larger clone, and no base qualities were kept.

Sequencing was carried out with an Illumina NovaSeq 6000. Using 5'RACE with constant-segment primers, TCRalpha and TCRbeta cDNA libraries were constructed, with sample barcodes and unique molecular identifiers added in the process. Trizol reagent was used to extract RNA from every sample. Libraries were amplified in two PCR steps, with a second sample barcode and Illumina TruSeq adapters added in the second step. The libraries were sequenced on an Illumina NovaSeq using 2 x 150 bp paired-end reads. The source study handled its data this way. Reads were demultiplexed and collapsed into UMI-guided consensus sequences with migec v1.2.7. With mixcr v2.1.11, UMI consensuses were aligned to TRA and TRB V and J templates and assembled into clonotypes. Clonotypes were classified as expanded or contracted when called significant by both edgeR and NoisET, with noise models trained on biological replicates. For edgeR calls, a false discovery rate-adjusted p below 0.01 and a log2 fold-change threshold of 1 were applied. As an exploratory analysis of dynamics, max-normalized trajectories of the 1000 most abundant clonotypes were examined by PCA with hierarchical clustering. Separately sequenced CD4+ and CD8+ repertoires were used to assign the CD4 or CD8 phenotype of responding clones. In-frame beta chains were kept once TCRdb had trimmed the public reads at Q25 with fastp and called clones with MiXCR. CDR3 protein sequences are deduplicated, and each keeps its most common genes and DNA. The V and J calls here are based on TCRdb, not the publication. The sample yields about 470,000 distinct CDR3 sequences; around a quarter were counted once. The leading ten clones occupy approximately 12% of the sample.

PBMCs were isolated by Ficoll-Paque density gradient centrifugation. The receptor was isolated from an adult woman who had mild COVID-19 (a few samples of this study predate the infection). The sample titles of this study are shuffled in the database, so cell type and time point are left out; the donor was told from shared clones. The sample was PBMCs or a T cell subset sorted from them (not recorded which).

The CDR3 here reads CASSRSGGKGDNEQFF. The nucleotide sequence is given as TGTGCCAGCAGCCGTAGCGGGGGGAAGGGGGACAATGAGCAGTTCTTC. The receptor chain draws on TRBV12-3 or TRBV12-4 and TRBJ2-1, with 10 junctional bases fitting TRBD2. From cysteine to phenylalanine, the CDR3 is 16 amino acids long. Left in the record is the CDR3 DNA by itself, 48 bases read in frame from the first base. V loses 6 bases at its end and J loses 5 bases; junction bases beyond the gene matches: 10.